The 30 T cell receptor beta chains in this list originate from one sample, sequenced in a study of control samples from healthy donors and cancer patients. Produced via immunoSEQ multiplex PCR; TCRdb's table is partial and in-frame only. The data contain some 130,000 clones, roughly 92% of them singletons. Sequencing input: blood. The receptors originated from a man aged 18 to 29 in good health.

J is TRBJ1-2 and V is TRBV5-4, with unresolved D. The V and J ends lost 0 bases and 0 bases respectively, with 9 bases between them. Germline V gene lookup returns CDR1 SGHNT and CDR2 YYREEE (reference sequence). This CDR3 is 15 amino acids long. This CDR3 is CASSLAGVSNYGYTF. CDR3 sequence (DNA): TGTGCCAGCAGCTTGGCCGGCGTTTCTAACTATGGCTACACCTTC.

The CDR3 region has the DNA TGTGCCTGGTCTCGGACAGGGAGCACAGATACGCAGTATTTT. Translating it yields CAWSRTGSTDTQYF. The V call is TRBV30, the J call TRBJ2-3, with TRBD1 identical over 8 bases. The V and J ends lost 5 bases and 0 bases, in that order; junction bases with no gene match: 4. The CDR3 length is 14 residues. The germline V gene encodes CDR1 GTSNPN and CDR2 SVGIG (reference sequence).

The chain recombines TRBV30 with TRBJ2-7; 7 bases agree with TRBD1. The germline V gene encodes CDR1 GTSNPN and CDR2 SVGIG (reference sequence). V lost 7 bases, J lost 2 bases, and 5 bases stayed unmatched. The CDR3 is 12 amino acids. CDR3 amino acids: CASYRGPYEQYF. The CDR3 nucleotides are TGTGCCTCGTATAGGGGGCCCTACGAGCAGTACTTC.

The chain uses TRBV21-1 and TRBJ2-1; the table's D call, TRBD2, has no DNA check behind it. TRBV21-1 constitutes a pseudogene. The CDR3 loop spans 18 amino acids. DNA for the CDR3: TGTGCCAGCAGCCCCCCCCAAACCGTAGCGGGGACCTACAATGAGCAGTTCTTC. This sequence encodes CASSPPQTVAGTYNEQFF.

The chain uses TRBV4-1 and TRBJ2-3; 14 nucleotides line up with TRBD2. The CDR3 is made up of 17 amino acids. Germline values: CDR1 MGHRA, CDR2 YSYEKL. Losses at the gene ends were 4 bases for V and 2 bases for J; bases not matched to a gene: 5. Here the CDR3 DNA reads TGCGCCAGCAGCCTGACTAGCGGGGGGGGAGTCACAGATACGCAGTATTTT. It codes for CASSLTSGGGVTDTQYF.

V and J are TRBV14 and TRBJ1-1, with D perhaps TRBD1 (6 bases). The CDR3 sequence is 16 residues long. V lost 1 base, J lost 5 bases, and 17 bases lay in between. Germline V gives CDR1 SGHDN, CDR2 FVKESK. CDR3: CASSQVSRRGATEAFF. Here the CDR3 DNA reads TGTGCCAGCAGCCAAGTTTCGAGGAGGGGGGCAACTGAAGCTTTCTTT.

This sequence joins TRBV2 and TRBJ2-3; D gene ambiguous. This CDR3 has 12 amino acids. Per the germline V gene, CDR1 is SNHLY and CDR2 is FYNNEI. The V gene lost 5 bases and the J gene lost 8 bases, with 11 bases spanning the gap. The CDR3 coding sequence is TGTGCCAGCAGTCCCGATTTAGCTACGCAGTATTTT. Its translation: CASSPDLATQYF.

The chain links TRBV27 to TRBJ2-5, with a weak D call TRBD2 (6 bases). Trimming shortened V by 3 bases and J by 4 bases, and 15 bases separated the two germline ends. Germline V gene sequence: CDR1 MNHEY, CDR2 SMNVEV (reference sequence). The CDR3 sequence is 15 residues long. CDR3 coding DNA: TGTGCCAGCAGTTTGTCAGGGAGGAAGATAGAGACCCAGTACTTC. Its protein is CASSLSGRKIETQYF.

Here the CDR3 DNA reads TGTGCCAGCAGTTTCGACAGGGGTGCTTCACCCCTCCACTTT. This gives the protein CASSFDRGASPLHF. J is TRBJ1-6 and V is TRBV27; TRBD1 matches at 8 bases. The CDR3 covers 14 residues. Germline trimming cut 3 bases from V and 9 bases from J; bases unmatched to any gene: 4. Germline-derived CDR1 and CDR2 are MNHEY and SMNVEV (reference sequence).

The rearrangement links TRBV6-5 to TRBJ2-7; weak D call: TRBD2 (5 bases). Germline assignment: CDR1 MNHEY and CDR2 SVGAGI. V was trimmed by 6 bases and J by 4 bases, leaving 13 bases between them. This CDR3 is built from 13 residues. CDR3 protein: CASSWTGLYEQYF. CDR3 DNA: TGTGCCAGCAGCTGGACGGGATTGTACGAGCAGTACTTC.

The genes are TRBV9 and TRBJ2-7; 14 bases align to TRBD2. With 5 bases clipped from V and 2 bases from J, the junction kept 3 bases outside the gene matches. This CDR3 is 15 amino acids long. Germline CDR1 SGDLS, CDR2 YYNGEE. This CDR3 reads CASSLTSGGAYEQYF. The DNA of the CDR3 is TGTGCCAGCAGTCTGACTAGCGGGGGGGCCTACGAGCAGTACTTC.

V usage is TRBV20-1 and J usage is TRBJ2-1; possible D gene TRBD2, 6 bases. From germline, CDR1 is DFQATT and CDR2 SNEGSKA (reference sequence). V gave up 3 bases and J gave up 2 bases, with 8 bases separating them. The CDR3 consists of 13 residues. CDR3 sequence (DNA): TGCAGTGCTAGTTCGGGGGCCTACAATGAGCAGTTCTTC. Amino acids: CSASSGAYNEQFF.

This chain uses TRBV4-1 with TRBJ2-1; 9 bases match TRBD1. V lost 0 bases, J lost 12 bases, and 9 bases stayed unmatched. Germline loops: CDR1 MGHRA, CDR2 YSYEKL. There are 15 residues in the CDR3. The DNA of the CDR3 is TGCGCCAGCAGCCAAGAATGGACAGGGGTCCGGTCGCAGTTCTTC. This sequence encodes CASSQEWTGVRSQFF.

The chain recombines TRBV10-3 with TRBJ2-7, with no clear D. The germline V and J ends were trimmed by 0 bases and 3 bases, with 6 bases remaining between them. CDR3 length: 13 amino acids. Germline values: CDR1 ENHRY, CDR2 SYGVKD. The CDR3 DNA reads TGTGCCATCAGTGAGTCAGTCAACTACGAGCAGTACTTC. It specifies CAISESVNYEQYF.

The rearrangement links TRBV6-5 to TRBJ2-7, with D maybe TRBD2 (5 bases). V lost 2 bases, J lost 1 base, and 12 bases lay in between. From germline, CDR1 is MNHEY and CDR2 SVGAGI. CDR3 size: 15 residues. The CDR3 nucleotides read TGTGCCAGCAGTTACACGAACCGGGATTCCTACGAGCAGTACTTC. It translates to CASSYTNRDSYEQYF.

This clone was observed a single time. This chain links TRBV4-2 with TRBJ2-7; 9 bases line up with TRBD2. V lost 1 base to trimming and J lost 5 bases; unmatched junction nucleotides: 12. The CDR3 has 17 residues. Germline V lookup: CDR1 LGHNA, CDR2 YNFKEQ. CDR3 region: CASSQGGGGGVTHEQYF. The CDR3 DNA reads TGTGCCAGCAGCCAAGGCGGGGGGGGCGGGGTGACCCACGAGCAGTACTTC.

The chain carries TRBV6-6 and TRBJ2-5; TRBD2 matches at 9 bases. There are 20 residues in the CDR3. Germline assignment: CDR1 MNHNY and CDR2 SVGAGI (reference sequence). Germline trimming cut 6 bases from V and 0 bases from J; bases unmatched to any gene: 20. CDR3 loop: CASSTIPGLAMRGYQETQYF. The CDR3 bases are TGTGCCAGCAGCACTATTCCGGGACTAGCCATGAGAGGGTACCAAGAGACCCAGTACTTC.

The CDR3 is CASSQGGEGQPQHF. In nucleotides, the CDR3 is TGTGCCAGCAGCCAAGGGGGGGAGGGTCAGCCCCAGCATTTT. This chain uses TRBV4-2 with TRBJ1-5; tentatively, D is TRBD1 (5 bases). Germline V gives CDR1 LGHNA, CDR2 YNFKEQ. The CDR3 contains 14 residues. The V end was cut by 1 base, the J end by 6 bases, with 10 bases between.

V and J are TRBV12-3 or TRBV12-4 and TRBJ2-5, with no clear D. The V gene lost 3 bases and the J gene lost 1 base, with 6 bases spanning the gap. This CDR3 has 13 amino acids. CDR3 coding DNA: TGTGCCAGCAGTTTGGGGTCCCAAGAGACCCAGTACTTC. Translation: CASSLGSQETQYF.

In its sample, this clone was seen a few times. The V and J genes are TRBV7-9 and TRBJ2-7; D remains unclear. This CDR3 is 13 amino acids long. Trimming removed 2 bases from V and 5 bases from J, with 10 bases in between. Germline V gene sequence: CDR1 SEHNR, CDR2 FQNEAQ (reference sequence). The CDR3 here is CASSLLGLDEQYF. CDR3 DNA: TGTGCCAGCAGCTTACTCGGGCTGGACGAGCAGTACTTC.

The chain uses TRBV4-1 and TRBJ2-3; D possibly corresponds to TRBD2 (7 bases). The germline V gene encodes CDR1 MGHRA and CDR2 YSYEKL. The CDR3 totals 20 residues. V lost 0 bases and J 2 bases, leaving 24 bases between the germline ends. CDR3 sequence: CASSQEFYGAGTLITDTQYF. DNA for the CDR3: TGCGCCAGCAGCCAAGAGTTTTATGGAGCGGGGACACTAATCACAGATACGCAGTATTTT.

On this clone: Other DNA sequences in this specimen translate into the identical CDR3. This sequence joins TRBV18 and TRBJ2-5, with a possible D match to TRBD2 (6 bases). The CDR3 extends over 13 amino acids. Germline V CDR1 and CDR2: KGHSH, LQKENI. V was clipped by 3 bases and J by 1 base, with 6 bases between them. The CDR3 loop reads CASSPGGQETQYF. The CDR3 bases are TGTGCCAGCTCACCGGGGGGCCAAGAGACCCAGTACTTC.

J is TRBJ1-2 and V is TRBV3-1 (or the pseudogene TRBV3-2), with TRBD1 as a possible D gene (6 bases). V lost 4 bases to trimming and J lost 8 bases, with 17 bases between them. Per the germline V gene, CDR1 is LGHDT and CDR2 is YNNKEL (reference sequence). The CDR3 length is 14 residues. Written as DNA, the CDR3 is TGTGCCAGCAGCCTCAGAGGCGGCAGGGGCGGCTACACCTTC. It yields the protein CASSLRGGRGGYTF.

The CDR3 sequence: CSASRMSGYGYTF. CDR3 bases: TGCAGTGCTAGTCGGATGTCGGGGTATGGCTACACCTTC. The V call is TRBV20-1, the J call TRBJ1-2; D unclear. Trimming stripped 3 bases from V and 5 bases from J, with 13 bases between. This CDR3 has 13 residues. Germline V CDR1 and CDR2: DFQATT, SNEGSKA (reference sequence).

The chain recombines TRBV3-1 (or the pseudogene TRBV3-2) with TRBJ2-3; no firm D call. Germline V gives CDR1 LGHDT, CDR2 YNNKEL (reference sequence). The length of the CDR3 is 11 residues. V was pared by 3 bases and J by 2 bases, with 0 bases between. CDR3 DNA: TGTGCCAGCAGCCACACAGATACGCAGTATTTT. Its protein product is CASSHTDTQYF.

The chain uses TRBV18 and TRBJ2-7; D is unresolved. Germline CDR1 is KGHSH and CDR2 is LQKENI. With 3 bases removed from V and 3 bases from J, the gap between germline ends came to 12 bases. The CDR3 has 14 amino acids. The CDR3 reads CASSPRPNVYEQYF. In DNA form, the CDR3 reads TGTGCCAGCTCACCTCGGCCGAACGTCTACGAGCAGTACTTC. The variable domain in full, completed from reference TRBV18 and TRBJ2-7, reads NAGVMQNPRHLVRRRGQEARLRCSPMKGHSHVYWYRQLPEEGLKFMVYLQKENIIDESGMPKERFSAEFPKEGPSILRIQQVVRGDSAAYFCASSPRPNVYEQYFGPGTRLTVT.

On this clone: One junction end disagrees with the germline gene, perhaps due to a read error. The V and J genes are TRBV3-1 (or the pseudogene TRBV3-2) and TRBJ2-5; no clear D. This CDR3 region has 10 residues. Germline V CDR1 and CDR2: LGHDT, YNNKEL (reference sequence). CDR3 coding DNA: TGTGCCAGCAGCCAAGAGACCCATTACTTC. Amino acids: CASSQETHYF.

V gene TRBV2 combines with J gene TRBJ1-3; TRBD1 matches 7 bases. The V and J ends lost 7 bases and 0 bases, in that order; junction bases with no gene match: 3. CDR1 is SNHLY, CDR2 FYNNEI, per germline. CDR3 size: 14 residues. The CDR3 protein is CASMRDSSGNTIYF. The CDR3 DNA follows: TGTGCCAGCATGCGGGACAGCTCTGGAAACACCATATATTTT.

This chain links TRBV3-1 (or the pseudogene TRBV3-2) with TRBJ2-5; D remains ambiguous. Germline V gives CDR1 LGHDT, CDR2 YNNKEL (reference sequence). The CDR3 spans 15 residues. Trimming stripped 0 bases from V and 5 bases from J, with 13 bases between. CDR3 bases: TGTGCCAGCAGCCAAGATTACCCGGGTCCCGAGACCCAGTACTTC. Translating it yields CASSQDYPGPETQYF.

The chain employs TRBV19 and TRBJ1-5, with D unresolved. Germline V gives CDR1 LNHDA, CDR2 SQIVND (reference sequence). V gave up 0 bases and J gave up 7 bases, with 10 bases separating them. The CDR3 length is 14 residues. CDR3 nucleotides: TGTGCCAGTAGTATAGATAGGTATGGACAGCCCCAGCATTTT. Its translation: CASSIDRYGQPQHF.